This paragraph covers one T cell receptor beta chain sequence. The antigen is unknown. Deletions cut 5 bases from V and 5 bases from J, with 12 bases between. Germline loops: CDR1 SEHNR, CDR2 FQNEAQ (reference sequence). The CDR3 runs to 13 residues. Profiled with immunoSEQ multiplex PCR; TCRdb holds only in-frame clones, not every one. The sample holds some 46,000 clones; over 80% are singletons and the top ten take 2% to 2.5%. These data belong to a study of a mutant IDH1 vaccine in newly diagnosed glioma. Noted time point: week 35, safety follow-up. The investigators gave 300 ug of mutant IDH1 20-mer peptide in each vaccine dose, together with topical imiquimod.

The TCR was taken from a man aged 50 to 60 with glioma. The rearrangement links TRBV7-9 to TRBJ1-1; D possibly corresponds to TRBD1 (5 bases). The specimen was PBMCs, collected from a glioma patient whose treatment included an IDH1 peptide vaccine. CDR3 sequence reads: CASSQDTRTEAFF. The DNA for the CDR3 is TGTGCCAGCAGCCAGGACACGAGGACTGAAGCTTTCTTT.